The 12 T cell receptor beta chains in this list originate from one sample, sequenced in a study of stem cell transplantation in POMP-related autoinflammatory disease. Only in-frame clones appear in the TCRdb table, and some are missing; sequencing was by immunoSEQ multiplex PCR. The repertoire holds roughly 28,000 clones, roughly four fifths seen once, with 2.5% in the top ten. The input for sequencing was CD4+ T cells from PBMCs, taken before stem cell transplantation. The receptors come from a human donor with POMP-related autoinflammation and immune dysregulation (PRAID).

The V and J genes are TRBV7-3 and TRBJ2-3, with 7 nucleotides matching TRBD2. This CDR3 has 15 amino acids. CDR1 and CDR2 (germline): SGHTA, FQGTGA. V lost 5 bases to trimming and J lost 3 bases; unmatched junction nucleotides: 8. The CDR3 sequence: CASSPTGGRTDTQYF. In DNA form, the CDR3 reads TGTGCCAGCAGCCCGACCGGGGGGAGGACAGATACGCAGTATTTT. The entire variable domain, with the rest obtained from reference TRBV7-3 and TRBJ2-3, is as follows: GAGVSQTPSNKVTEKGKYVELRCDPISGHTALYWYRQSLGQGPEFLIYFQGTGAADDSGLPNDRFFAVRPEGSVSTLKIQRTERGDSAVYLCASSPTGGRTDTQYFGPGTRLTVL.

The V gene is TRBV6-5, the J gene TRBJ2-1; D ambiguous. Germline assignment: CDR1 MNHEY and CDR2 SVGAGI. CDR3 length: 13 amino acids. Trimming cost V 6 bases and J 8 bases, with 14 bases left between them. The CDR3 sequence: CASSPFGVDEQFF. DNA of the CDR3: TGTGCCAGCAGCCCATTTGGGGTGGATGAGCAGTTCTTC.

The chain has TRBV6-5 and TRBJ1-4; maybe TRBD1 (5 bases). Per the germline V gene, CDR1 is MNHEY and CDR2 is SVGAGI. The CDR3 contains 14 residues. Trimming removed 5 bases at V and 7 bases at J, with 14 bases between. CDR3: CASSKWDGPEKLFF. As DNA, the CDR3 is TGTGCCAGCAGTAAATGGGACGGCCCTGAAAAACTGTTTTTT.

The chain carries TRBV5-1 and TRBJ2-3, with 9 positions matching TRBD1. Germline CDR1 SGHRS, CDR2 YFSETQ. The ends lost 4 bases at V and 4 bases at J; junction bases unmatched: 4. The CDR3 extends over 14 amino acids. The chain's CDR3 is CASSDTGGADTQYF. As DNA, the CDR3 is TGCGCCAGCAGCGATACAGGGGGCGCAGATACGCAGTATTTT.

The chain uses TRBV19 and TRBJ1-1, with no clear D. This CDR3 is 14 amino acids long. Trimming cost V 2 bases and J 1 base, with 8 bases left between them. From germline, CDR1 is LNHDA and CDR2 SQIVND (reference sequence). The CDR3 is CASSIFYGNTEAFF. The CDR3 DNA reads TGTGCCAGTAGTATATTCTACGGGAACACTGAAGCTTTCTTT.

This chain joins TRBV12-5 and TRBJ2-1; 9 bases fit TRBD2. Losses at the gene ends were 3 bases for V and 8 bases for J; bases not matched to a gene: 8. The CDR3 length is 15 residues. Germline CDR1 LGHNT, CDR2 FRNRAP. CDR3 DNA sequence: TGTGCTAGTGGTTTCCTTCAAGCGGGAGGTGATGAGCAGTTCTTC. Translation: CASGFLQAGGDEQFF.

V is TRBV28 and J is TRBJ1-1, with no clear D. Germline assignment: CDR1 MDHEN and CDR2 SYDVKM. Trimming removed 3 bases from V and 1 base from J, with 18 bases in between. The CDR3 spans 17 residues. For the CDR3, the DNA is TGTGCCAGCAGTTTTTGGAATCGAGGAGTTTCGAACACTGAAGCTTTCTTT. Encoded protein: CASSFWNRGVSNTEAFF.

This chain joins TRBV7-9 and TRBJ2-1; 11 positions match TRBD2. CDR1 and CDR2 from the germline V gene are SEHNR and FQNEAQ (reference sequence). The V segment lost 3 bases and the J segment 2 bases; nucleotides outside the gene matches: 3. The CDR3 spans 16 residues. As DNA, the CDR3 is TGTGCCAGCAGCTTGCTAGCGGGGGGAACCTACAATGAGCAGTTCTTC. It yields the protein CASSLLAGGTYNEQFF.

The CDR3 loop is CASSWTSGSEQYF. The CDR3, as DNA: TGTGCCAGCAGCTGGACTAGCGGGAGCGAGCAGTACTTC. V and J are TRBV5-4 and TRBJ2-7; 13 bases are shared with TRBD2. V lost 3 bases and J lost 6; bases outside the gene matches: 0. CDR1 is SGHNT and CDR2 is YYREEE in the germline V gene (reference sequence). The CDR3 loop spans 13 amino acids.

V and J are TRBV28 and TRBJ2-7; D is tentatively TRBD1 or TRBD2 (5 bases each). Germline V gives CDR1 MDHEN, CDR2 SYDVKM. The CDR3 covers 15 residues. Trimming stripped 4 bases from V and 0 bases from J, with 13 bases between. The CDR3 protein is CASSSGTDNSYEQYF. The CDR3, as DNA: TGTGCCAGCAGTTCGGGGACGGACAACTCCTACGAGCAGTACTTC.

This clone was seen only a few times. CDR3 sequence: CASSSGGSYNSPLHF. The DNA of the CDR3 is TGTGCCAGCAGTTCGGGGGGCTCCTATAATTCACCCCTCCACTTT. The chain recombines TRBV6-5 with TRBJ1-6; D is possibly TRBD1 (5 bases). There are 15 residues in the CDR3. Deletions cut 4 bases from V and 0 bases from J, with 7 bases between. Germline V gene data show CDR1 as MNHEY and CDR2 as SVGAGI.

This sequence joins TRBV5-4 and TRBJ2-7; 13 bases fit TRBD2. The CDR3 extends over 15 amino acids. With 4 bases clipped from V and 2 bases from J, the junction kept 3 bases outside the gene matches. Germline V gene sequence: CDR1 SGHNT, CDR2 YYREEE (reference sequence). The CDR3 sequence is CASSTGTSGTYEQYF. CDR3 in DNA: TGTGCCAGCAGCACGGGGACTAGCGGGACCTACGAGCAGTACTTC. The full variable domain, its missing parts supplied by reference TRBV5-4 and TRBJ2-7, is ETGVTQSPTHLIKTRGQQVTLRCSSQSGHNTVSWYQQALGQGPQFIFQYYREEENGRGNFPPRFSGLQFPNYSSELNVNALELDDSALYLCASSTGTSGTYEQYFGPGTRLTVT.